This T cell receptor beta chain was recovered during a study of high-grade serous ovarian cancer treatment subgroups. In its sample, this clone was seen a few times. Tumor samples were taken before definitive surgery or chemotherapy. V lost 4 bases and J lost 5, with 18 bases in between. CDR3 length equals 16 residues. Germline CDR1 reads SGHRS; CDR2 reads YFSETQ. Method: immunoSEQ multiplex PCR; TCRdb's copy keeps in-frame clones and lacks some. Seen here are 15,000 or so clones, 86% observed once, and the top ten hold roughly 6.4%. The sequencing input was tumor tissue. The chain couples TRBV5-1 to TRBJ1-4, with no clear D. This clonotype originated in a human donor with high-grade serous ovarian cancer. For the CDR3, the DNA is TGCGCCAGCAGCCCGGCGGCGACGGCTGGGAATGAAAAACTGTTTTTT. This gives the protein CASSPAATAGNEKLFF.